This TCR beta chain came from a study of OX40 agonist ivuxolimab in advanced cancers. Study conclusions and caveats: The study found that CD8+ T cells averaged more expanded clones than CD4+. Partial responders treated at 0.1-3.0 mg/kg exhibited clonal expansion among the lowest measured.

Concerning this clone: Its antigen remains unknown.

The cohort excluded patients with autoimmune disease history or systemic immunosuppression. The investigators sampled blood at baseline, at cycle 4 day 1, and at cycle 7 day 1. Sequenced by immunoSEQ multiplex PCR; TCRdb stores in-frame clones only, minus some. The sample shows tens of thousands of clones, 65% to 85% of them seen only once. This CDR3 is 13 amino acids long. CDR1 and CDR2 from the germline V gene are PRHDT and FYEKMQ (reference sequence). The V end lost 5 bases, the J end lost 1 base, and 8 bases lay between the germline ends. V usage is TRBV13 and J usage is TRBJ1-2; D call uncertain. This sample comprised CD4+ or CD8+ T cells sorted from blood, obtained in a trial of the OX40 agonist ivuxolimab. The clonotype originates from an adult with an advanced solid tumor such as melanoma, head and neck, liver or kidney cancer. The CDR3 sequence is CASSEVGNYGYTF. DNA of the CDR3: TGTGCCAGCAGCGAAGTCGGTAACTATGGCTACACCTTC.